The next 28 T cell receptor beta chains were all read from a single sample in a study of blood T cell repertoires in COVID-19. TCRdb's table, derived via immunoSEQ multiplex PCR, lists solely in-frame clones and lacks some. The sample yields about 55,000 clones, 80% to 95% seen once. The sequenced sample was peripheral blood. These receptors all come from a human donor with active COVID-19. The donor label of this sample is uncertain.

In its sample, this clone was seen a few times. The chain couples TRBV9 to TRBJ1-1; D not certain. The CDR3 contains 16 residues. The V gene lost 0 bases and the J gene lost 0 bases, with 12 bases spanning the gap. Germline V gene data show CDR1 as SGDLS and CDR2 as YYNGEE. The CDR3: CASSVGTGIMNTEAFF. CDR3 DNA: TGTGCCAGCAGCGTAGGGACTGGGATCATGAACACTGAAGCTTTCTTT.

In this sample, this clone turned up once. The rearrangement joins TRBV5-5 to TRBJ2-3; 8 bases map to TRBD1. Germline loops: CDR1 SGHKS, CDR2 YYEKEE (reference sequence). CDR3 size: 15 residues. Trimming cost V 0 bases and J 5 bases; bases outside gene matches: 5. The CDR3 spells CASSLEDRALDTQYF. In DNA form, the CDR3 reads TGTGCCAGCAGCTTGGAGGACAGGGCGCTAGATACGCAGTATTTT.

This clone was seen once. The chain has TRBV18 and TRBJ1-4; TRBD1 agrees at 7 bases. This CDR3 is 14 amino acids long. Looked up from germline, CDR1 is KGHSH and CDR2 is LQKENI. Germline trimming cut 4 bases from V and 6 bases from J; bases unmatched to any gene: 5. CDR3: CASSLDRADEKLFF. CDR3 coding DNA: TGTGCCAGCTCACTAGACAGGGCCGATGAAAAACTGTTTTTT.

The rearrangement links TRBV6-6 to TRBJ2-1; 8 bases fit TRBD2. CDR3 length equals 16 residues. The J segment lost 1 base and the V segment lost 8 bases, leaving 10 bases of the junction unmatched. Germline loops: CDR1 MNHNY, CDR2 SVGAGI (reference sequence). CDR3 bases: TGTGCCAGCCGAATTCCAGCGGGAGAGTCCTACAATGAGCAGTTCTTC. Translating gives CASRIPAGESYNEQFF.

This rearrangement joins TRBV7-3 to TRBJ1-6; 9 bases fit TRBD1. Germline V gives CDR1 SGHTA, CDR2 FQGTGA. Trimming cost V 5 bases and J 9 bases; bases outside gene matches: 5. This CDR3 spans 14 amino acids. CDR3 DNA sequence: TGTGCCAGCAGCCGGGACAGGGCGGGTTCACCCCTCCACTTT. This codes for CASSRDRAGSPLHF. The complete variable domain, with remaining parts taken from reference TRBV7-3 and TRBJ1-6, reads GAGVSQTPSNKVTEKGKYVELRCDPISGHTALYWYRQSLGQGPEFLIYFQGTGAADDSGLPNDRFFAVRPEGSVSTLKIQRTERGDSAVYLCASSRDRAGSPLHFGNGTRLTVT.

The chain carries TRBV7-6 and TRBJ2-1, with D possibly being TRBD2 (6 bases). V was shortened by 5 bases and J by 15 bases, with 20 bases between the two germline ends. The germline CDR1 and CDR2 sequences are SGHVS and FNYEAQ. The CDR3 is made up of 13 amino acids. In nucleotides, the CDR3 is TGTGCCAGCAGCACACGGGGGAGCTCTACCCCGTTCTTC. Protein sequence: CASSTRGSSTPFF.

The chain carries TRBV10-3 and TRBJ1-1, with TRBD1 identical over 8 bases. Germline CDR1 ENHRY, CDR2 SYGVKD. This CDR3 spans 13 amino acids. With 6 bases clipped from V and 7 bases from J, the junction kept 7 bases outside the gene matches. CDR3 loop: CAIRRQGSDEAFF. The DNA for the CDR3 is TGTGCCATCAGGAGACAGGGGTCGGATGAAGCTTTCTTT.

The CDR3 nucleotides read TGCGCCAGCAGCCAAGATGGAGGGGAGTTGAACACTGAAGCTTTCTTT. It yields the protein CASSQDGGELNTEAFF. V is TRBV4-3 and J is TRBJ1-1, with D possibly matching TRBD1 (5 bases). This CDR3 has 16 residues. Per germline, CDR1 LGHNA and CDR2 YSLEER. Trimming shortened V by 0 bases and J by 0 bases, and 11 bases separated the two germline ends.

The rearrangement joins TRBV28 to TRBJ2-1; 9 bases fit TRBD2. J gave up 7 bases and V 6 bases, and 22 bases lay outside the gene matches. The length of the CDR3 is 19 residues. CDR1 is MDHEN and CDR2 is SYDVKM in the germline V gene. The CDR3 DNA reads as TGTGCCAGCAGGCTGGAAGGGTGGGCTAGCGGGAAAGTTGGGAATGAGCAGTTCTTC. It encodes CASRLEGWASGKVGNEQFF. Using reference TRBV28 and TRBJ2-1 for the parts outside the CDR3, the full variable domain is DVKVTQSSRYLVKRTGEKVFLECVQDMDHENMFWYRQDPGLGLRLIYFSYDVKMKEKGDIPEGYSVSREKKERFSLILESASTNQTSMYLCASRLEGWASGKVGNEQFFGPGTRLTVL.

V and J are TRBV28 and TRBJ2-4; TRBD2 is a possible D gene (6 bases). V lost 7 bases to trimming and J lost 9 bases, with 16 bases between them. The CDR3 runs 13 residues. The germline V gene has CDR1 MDHEN and CDR2 SYDVKM. DNA of the CDR3: TGTGCCAGCAATACGGGACTCCCTGGCATTCAGTACTTC. It specifies CASNTGLPGIQYF.

The chain links TRBV9 to TRBJ2-1; 11 bases fit TRBD2. V lost 4 bases to trimming and J lost 6 bases; unmatched junction nucleotides: 9. The germline V gene encodes CDR1 SGDLS and CDR2 YYNGEE. This CDR3 spans 16 amino acids. The CDR3 region is CASSISGTSGPNEQFF. CDR3 sequence (DNA): TGTGCCAGCAGCATCTCCGGGACTAGCGGACCCAATGAGCAGTTCTTC.

The chain links TRBV5-1 to TRBJ2-1; no firm D call. The germline V gene encodes CDR1 SGHRS and CDR2 YFSETQ. The CDR3 sequence is 15 residues long. Between the trimmed V and J ends, which lost 0 bases and 6 bases, there was a span of 13 bases. CDR3 coding DNA: TGCGCCAGCAGCTTGGGGGCCGAGCCCTCCAATGAGCAGTTCTTC. Its protein product is CASSLGAEPSNEQFF.

The rearrangement joins TRBV7-6 to TRBJ1-2; D may be TRBD1 (5 bases). This CDR3 has 12 amino acids. V was pared by 8 bases and J by 8 bases, with 15 bases between. Germline loops: CDR1 SGHVS, CDR2 FNYEAQ. The chain's CDR3 is CASGGRSEGYTF. DNA for the CDR3: TGTGCCAGCGGGGGGAGGTCTGAAGGCTACACCTTC.

The gene calls are TRBV3-1 (or the pseudogene TRBV3-2) and TRBJ1-1; TRBD1 matches 8 bases. V lost 4 bases to trimming and J lost 2 bases; unmatched junction nucleotides: 9. Germline values: CDR1 LGHDT, CDR2 YNNKEL (reference sequence). This CDR3 is 16 amino acids long. CDR3: CASSLLSGQDNTEAFF. The CDR3 DNA sequence: TGTGCCAGCAGCCTCCTTTCGGGACAGGACAACACTGAAGCTTTCTTT.

This clone is a singleton in its sample. The rearrangement uses TRBV6-5 and TRBJ1-5; a possible D gene is TRBD1 (5 bases). The V and J ends lost 6 bases and 5 bases respectively, with 11 bases between them. The CDR3 loop spans 13 amino acids. The germline V gene encodes CDR1 MNHEY and CDR2 SVGAGI. For the CDR3, the DNA is TGTGCCAGCAGCGGACAAAGTCATCAGCCCCAGCATTTT. This encodes CASSGQSHQPQHF.

V usage is TRBV29-1 and J usage is TRBJ2-6; 8 bases map to TRBD1. There are 16 residues in the CDR3. The junction had 10 bases not matched to a gene; V was cut back by 7 bases and J by 2 bases. Germline assignment: CDR1 SQVTM and CDR2 ANQGSEA. The CDR3 loop reads CSAQGVPGTGANVLTF. In nucleotides, the CDR3 is TGCAGCGCACAGGGGGTGCCGGGAACTGGGGCCAACGTCCTGACTTTC.

The V call is TRBV3-1 (or the pseudogene TRBV3-2), the J call TRBJ1-1; 7 bases are shared with TRBD1. From germline, CDR1 is LGHDT and CDR2 YNNKEL (reference sequence). CDR3 length: 14 amino acids. J lost 4 bases, V lost 3 bases, and 5 bases had no gene match. The CDR3 nucleotides are TGTGCCAGCAGCCAGACAGGGAGAGTCACTGAAGCTTTCTTT. Amino acids: CASSQTGRVTEAFF.

J is TRBJ2-3 and V is TRBV6-5; TRBD1 matches at 8 bases. Losses at the gene ends were 0 bases for V and 4 bases for J; bases not matched to a gene: 6. The CDR3 spans 16 residues. In germline, CDR1 is MNHEY, CDR2 SVGAGI. In DNA, the CDR3 is TGTGCCAGCAGTTACTCGCCAGGGGGCGCGGCAGATACGCAGTATTTT. This codes for CASSYSPGGAADTQYF.

This clone appeared a single time. This rearrangement joins TRBV10-2 to TRBJ1-5; the D gene is possibly TRBD1 (6 bases). Per the germline V gene, CDR1 is WSHSY and CDR2 is SAAADI. The CDR3 sequence is 14 residues long. V was cut by 6 bases and J by 2 bases, with 11 bases left in between. The CDR3 bases are TGCGCCAGCAGCGGGGCAGGGGGCAATCAGCCCCAGCATTTT. This sequence encodes CASSGAGGNQPQHF.

The CDR3 protein is CASSYLGGGPAGETQYF. The CDR3 DNA follows: TGTGCCAGCAGTTACTTGGGGGGGGGCCCGGCCGGAGAGACCCAGTACTTC. This chain joins TRBV6-2 or TRBV6-3 and TRBJ2-5; D may be TRBD2 (7 bases). The CDR3 sequence is 17 residues long. V was shortened by 1 base and J by 4 bases, with 19 bases between the two germline ends. CDR1 and CDR2 (germline): MNHEY, SVGEGT.

V gene TRBV4-1 combines with J gene TRBJ1-1; D call uncertain. CDR3 length equals 11 residues. Between the trimmed V and J ends, which lost 0 bases and 7 bases, there was a span of 3 bases. The germline CDR1 and CDR2 sequences are MGHRA and YSYEKL. DNA for the CDR3: TGCGCCAGCAGCCAAGATAGTGAAGCTTTCTTT. Its protein is CASSQDSEAFF.

V gene TRBV11-3 combines with J gene TRBJ2-5; TRBD1 is a possible D gene (5 bases). The germline V and J ends were trimmed by 4 bases and 5 bases, with 11 bases remaining between them. The CDR3 contains 13 residues. Germline CDR1 reads SGHNT; CDR2 reads YENEEA. The CDR3 bases are TGTGCCAGCAGCTCCAGGGATGGGGAGACCCAGTACTTC. Translated: CASSSRDGETQYF.

The CDR3 sequence: CASSLTGAEQFF. The CDR3, as DNA: TGTGCCAGCTCACTAACAGGGGCTGAGCAGTTCTTC. This chain uses TRBV18 with TRBJ2-1; 7 bases are shared with TRBD1. The V segment lost 4 bases and the J segment 9 bases; nucleotides outside the gene matches: 3. The CDR3 length is 12 residues. Germline-derived CDR1 and CDR2 are KGHSH and LQKENI.

This clone was recorded only once. The chain recombines TRBV5-1 with TRBJ1-1; 8 bases align to TRBD1. The CDR3 spans 17 residues. The germline V gene has CDR1 SGHRS and CDR2 YFSETQ. V shed 1 base and J 1 base; nucleotides not matched to a gene: 9. CDR3 sequence (DNA): TGCGCCAGCAGCTTGAGTTTTCAGGGGGCTGGGAACACTGAAGCTTTCTTT. Translated: CASSLSFQGAGNTEAFF. Looking up the rest from reference TRBV5-1 and TRBJ1-1 gives the full variable domain: KAGVTQTPRYLIKTRGQQVTLSCSPISGHRSVSWYQQTPGQGLQFLFEYFSETQRNKGNFPGRFSGRQFSNSRSEMNVSTLELGDSALYLCASSLSFQGAGNTEAFFGQGTRLTVV.

This chain's CDR3 is CASSLGQGATGELFF. DNA for the CDR3: TGCGCCAGCAGTCTCGGACAGGGCGCCACCGGGGAGCTGTTTTTT. The rearrangement links TRBV23-1 to TRBJ2-2; 8 nucleotides align to TRBD1. TRBV23-1 is assigned to the ORF class and has an uncertain function. The CDR3 runs to 15 residues. V was pared by 4 bases and J by 4 bases, with 5 bases of the junction left unmatched.

V usage is TRBV28 and J usage is TRBJ2-6, with D possibly TRBD2 on 5 matching bases. Trimming stripped 7 bases from V and 2 bases from J, with 12 bases between. The CDR3 spans 15 residues. CDR1 and CDR2 (germline): MDHEN, SYDVKM. CDR3 sequence reads: CASTRGQAGANVLTF. In DNA, the CDR3 is TGTGCCAGCACCCGCGGGCAGGCTGGGGCCAACGTCCTGACTTTC.

The chain employs TRBV6-2 or TRBV6-3 and TRBJ1-6, with 10 positions matching TRBD1. V lost 4 bases and J lost 7; bases outside the gene matches: 4. Germline V gene lookup returns CDR1 MNHEY and CDR2 SVGEGT. This CDR3 is 15 amino acids long. CDR3 loop: CASSFRTGGNSPLHF. The CDR3 nucleotides read TGTGCCAGCAGTTTCCGGACAGGGGGGAATTCACCCCTCCACTTT.

This rearrangement joins TRBV3-1 (or the pseudogene TRBV3-2) to TRBJ1-4, with TRBD1 matching over 9 bases. In germline, CDR1 is LGHDT, CDR2 YNNKEL (reference sequence). The CDR3 contains 15 residues. The trim removed 4 bases at V and 7 bases at J, leaving 7 bases unmatched. The CDR3 here is CASSPTGGAGEKLFF. In DNA, the CDR3 is TGTGCCAGCAGCCCCACAGGGGGCGCGGGTGAAAAACTGTTTTTT.